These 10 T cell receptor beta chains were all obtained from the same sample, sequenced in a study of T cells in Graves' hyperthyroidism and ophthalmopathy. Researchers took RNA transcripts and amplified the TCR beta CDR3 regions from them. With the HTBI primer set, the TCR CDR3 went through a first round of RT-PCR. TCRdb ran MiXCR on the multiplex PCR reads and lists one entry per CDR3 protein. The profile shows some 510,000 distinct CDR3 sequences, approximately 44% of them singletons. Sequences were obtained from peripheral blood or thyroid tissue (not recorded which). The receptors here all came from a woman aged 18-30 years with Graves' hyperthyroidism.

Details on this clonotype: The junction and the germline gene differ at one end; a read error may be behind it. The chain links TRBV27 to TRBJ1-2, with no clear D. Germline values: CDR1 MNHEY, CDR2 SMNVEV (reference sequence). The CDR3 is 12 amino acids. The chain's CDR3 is CASSSHGDGYTF. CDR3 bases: TGTGCCAGCAGTTCCCACGGGGATGGGTACACCTTC.

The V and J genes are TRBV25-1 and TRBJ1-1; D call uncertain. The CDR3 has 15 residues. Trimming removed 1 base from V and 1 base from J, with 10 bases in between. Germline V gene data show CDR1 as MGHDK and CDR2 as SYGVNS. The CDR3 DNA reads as TGTGCCAGCAGTGAATGGCGGGCGGGGAACACTGAAGCTTTCTTT. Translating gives CASSEWRAGNTEAFF.

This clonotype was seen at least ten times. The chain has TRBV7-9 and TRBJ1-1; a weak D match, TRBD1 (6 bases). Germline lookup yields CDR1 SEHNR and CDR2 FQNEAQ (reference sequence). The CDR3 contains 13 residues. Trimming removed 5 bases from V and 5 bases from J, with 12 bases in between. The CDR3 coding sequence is TGTGCCAGCAGCCTAACACAGGGAACTGAAGCTTTCTTT. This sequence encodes CASSLTQGTEAFF.

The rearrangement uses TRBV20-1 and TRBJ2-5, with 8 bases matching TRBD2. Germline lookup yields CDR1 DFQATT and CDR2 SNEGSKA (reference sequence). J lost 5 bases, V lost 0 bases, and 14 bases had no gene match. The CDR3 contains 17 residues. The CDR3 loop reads CSARDLSLREGPETQYF. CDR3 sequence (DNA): TGCAGTGCTAGAGATCTATCCCTCCGGGAGGGCCCGGAGACCCAGTACTTC.

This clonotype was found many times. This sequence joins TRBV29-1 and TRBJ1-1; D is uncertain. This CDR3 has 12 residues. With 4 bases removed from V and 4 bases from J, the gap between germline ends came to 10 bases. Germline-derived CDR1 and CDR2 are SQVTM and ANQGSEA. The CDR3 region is CSVVSTITEAFF. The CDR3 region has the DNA TGCAGCGTTGTCTCGACTATCACTGAAGCTTTCTTT.

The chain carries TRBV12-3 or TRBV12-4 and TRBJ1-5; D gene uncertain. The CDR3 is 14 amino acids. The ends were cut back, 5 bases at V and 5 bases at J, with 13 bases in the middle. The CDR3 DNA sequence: TGTGCCAGCAGTGTCCAGCCGTGGGATCAGCCCCAGCATTTT. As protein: CASSVQPWDQPQHF.

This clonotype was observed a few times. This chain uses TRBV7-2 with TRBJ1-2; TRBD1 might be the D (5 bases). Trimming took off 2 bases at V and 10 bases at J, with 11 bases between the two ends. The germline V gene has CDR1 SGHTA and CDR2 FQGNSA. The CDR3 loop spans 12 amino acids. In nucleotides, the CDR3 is TGTGCCAGCAGCTTATTGAGGGGTGACTACACCTTC. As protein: CASSLLRGDYTF.

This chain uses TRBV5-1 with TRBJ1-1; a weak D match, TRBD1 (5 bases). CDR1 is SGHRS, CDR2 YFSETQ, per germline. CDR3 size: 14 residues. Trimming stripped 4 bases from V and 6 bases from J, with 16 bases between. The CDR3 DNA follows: TGCGCCAGCAGCAGGGACGTGGCGAGAGCTGAAGCTTTCTTT. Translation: CASSRDVARAEAFF.

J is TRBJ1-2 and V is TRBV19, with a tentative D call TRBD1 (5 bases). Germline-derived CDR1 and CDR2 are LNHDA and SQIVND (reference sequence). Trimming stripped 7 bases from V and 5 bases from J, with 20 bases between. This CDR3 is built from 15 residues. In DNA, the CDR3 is TGTGCCAGTACCCCCAGCGGCGGGGACCGGTATGGCTACACCTTC. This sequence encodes CASTPSGGDRYGYTF. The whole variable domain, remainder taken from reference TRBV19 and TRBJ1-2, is DGGITQSPKYLFRKEGQNVTLSCEQNLNHDAMYWYRQDPGQGLRLIYYSQIVNDFQKGDIAEGYSVSREKKESFPLTVTSAQKNPTAFYLCASTPSGGDRYGYTFGSGTRLTVV.

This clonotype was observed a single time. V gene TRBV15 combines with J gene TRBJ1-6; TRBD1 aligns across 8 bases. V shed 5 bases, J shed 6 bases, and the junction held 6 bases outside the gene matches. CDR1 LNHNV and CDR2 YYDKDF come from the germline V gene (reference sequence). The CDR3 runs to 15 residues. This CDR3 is CATSPWTGFNSPLHF. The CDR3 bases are TGTGCCACCAGCCCCTGGACAGGGTTTAATTCACCCCTCCACTTT. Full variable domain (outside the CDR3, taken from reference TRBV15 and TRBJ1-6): DAMVIQNPRYQVTQFGKPVTLSCSQTLNHNVMYWYQQKSSQAPKLLFHYYDKDFNNEADTPDNFQSRRPNTSFCFLDIRSPGLGDTAMYLCATSPWTGFNSPLHFGNGTRLTVT.